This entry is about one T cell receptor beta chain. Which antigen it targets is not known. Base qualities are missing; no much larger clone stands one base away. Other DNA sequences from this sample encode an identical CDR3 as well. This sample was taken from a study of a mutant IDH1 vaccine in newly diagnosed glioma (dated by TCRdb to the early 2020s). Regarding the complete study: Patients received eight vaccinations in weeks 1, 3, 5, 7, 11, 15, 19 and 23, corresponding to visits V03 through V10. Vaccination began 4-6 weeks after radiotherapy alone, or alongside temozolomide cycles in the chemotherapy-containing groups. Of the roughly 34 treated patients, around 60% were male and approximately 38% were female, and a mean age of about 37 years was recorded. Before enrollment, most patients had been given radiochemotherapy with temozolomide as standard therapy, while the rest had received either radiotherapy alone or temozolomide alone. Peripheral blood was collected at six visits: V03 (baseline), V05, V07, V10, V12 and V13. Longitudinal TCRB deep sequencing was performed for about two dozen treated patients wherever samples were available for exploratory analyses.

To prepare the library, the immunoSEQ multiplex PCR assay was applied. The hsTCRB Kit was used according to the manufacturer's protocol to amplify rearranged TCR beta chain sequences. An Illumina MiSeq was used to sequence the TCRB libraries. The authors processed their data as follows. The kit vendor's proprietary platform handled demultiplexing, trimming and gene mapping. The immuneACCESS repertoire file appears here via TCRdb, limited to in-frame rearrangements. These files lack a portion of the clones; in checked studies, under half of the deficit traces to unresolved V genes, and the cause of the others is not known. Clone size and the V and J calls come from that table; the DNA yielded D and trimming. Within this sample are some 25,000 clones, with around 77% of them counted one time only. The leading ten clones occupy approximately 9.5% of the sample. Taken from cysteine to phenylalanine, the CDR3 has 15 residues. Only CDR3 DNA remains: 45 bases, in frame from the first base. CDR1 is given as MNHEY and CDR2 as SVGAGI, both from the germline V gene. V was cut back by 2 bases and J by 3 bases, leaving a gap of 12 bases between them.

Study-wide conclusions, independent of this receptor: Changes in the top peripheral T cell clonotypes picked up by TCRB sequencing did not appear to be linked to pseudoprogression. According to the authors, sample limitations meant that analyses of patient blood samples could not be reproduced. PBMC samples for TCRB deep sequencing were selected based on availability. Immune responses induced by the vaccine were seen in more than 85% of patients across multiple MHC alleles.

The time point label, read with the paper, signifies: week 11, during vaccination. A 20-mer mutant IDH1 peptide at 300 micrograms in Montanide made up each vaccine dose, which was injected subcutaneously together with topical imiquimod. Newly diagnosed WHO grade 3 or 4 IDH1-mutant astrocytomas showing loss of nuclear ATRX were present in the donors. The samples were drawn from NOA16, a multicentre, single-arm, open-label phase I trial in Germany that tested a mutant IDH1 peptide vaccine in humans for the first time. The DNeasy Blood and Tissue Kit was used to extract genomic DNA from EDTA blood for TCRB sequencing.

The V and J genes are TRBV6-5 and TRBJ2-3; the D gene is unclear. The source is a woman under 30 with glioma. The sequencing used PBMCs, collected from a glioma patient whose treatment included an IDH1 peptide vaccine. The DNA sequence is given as TGTGCCAGCAGTTACAAACCGAGAGGAACAGATACGCAGTATTTT. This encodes CASSYKPRGTDTQYF.